The T cell receptor beta chain described here comes from a study of T cell clonality in common variable immunodeficiency. Study-wide findings and caveats: Compared with healthy controls, CVID subjects showed increased TCRbeta clonality, mostly in about a third.

In this sample, this clone turned up a few times. What it binds is not known. The read ends 3 residues before the CDR3 terminus; that terminus is restored from the germline J gene. CDR1 and CDR2 (germline): MNHEY, SMNVEV (reference sequence). This CDR3 contains 14 residues. The junction had 4 bases not matched to a gene; V was cut back by 2 bases and J by 4 bases. TCRdb's copy holds only in-frame clones and misses some; the assay was immunoSEQ multiplex PCR. This repertoire holds around 34,000 clones, and none appear only once. The material sequenced was peripheral blood mononuclear cells. The chain uses TRBV27 and TRBJ2-7; 8 bases are shared with TRBD1. The receptor's source is a person aged 18 to 70 in good health. The CDR3 DNA, read in part, is TGTGCCAGCAGTTTAGGGACAGGACCTTACGAG. Protein product: CASSLGTGPYE. From start to end, the CDR3 is CASSLGTGPYEQYF.